The clone carrying this T cell receptor (beta chain) was picked up a small number of times. Its target is unknown. This sample is part of a study of quantifying T cell responses using KT2 cells. Overall study: TCR alpha and beta constant-region primers primed reverse transcription of RNA. Under optimum conditions, T4 ligation efficiency was estimated at more than 9.5%.

CDR1 and CDR2 (germline): SQVTM, ANQGSEA. The V gene end was trimmed by 4 bases and the J gene end by 6 bases; junction bases not matched to a gene: 7. CDR3 length: 14 residues. The cDNA 3' end received a ligated oligonucleotide with a UMI. The first PCR ran 4 to 5 cycles with an equimolar RC1.1 and RC1.2 beta primer mix. TCRdb reprocessed the UMI-ligation and nested PCR reads with MiXCR, giving one entry per CDR3 protein. This table holds 50,000 to 70,000 distinct CDR3 sequences, roughly an eighth found once. Study conclusions and caveats: Even the lowest spike-in, about one KT2 cell per 100,000 PBMC, yielded detectable KT2 sequences.

The material sequenced was PBMCs spiked with cells of the T cell clone KT2. The gene calls are TRBV29-1 and TRBJ2-1; 9 bases agree with TRBD2. The sequence was obtained from a human donor. CDR3 bases: TGCAGCGTTGGGGTAGCGGGAGCTTTCAATGAGCAGTTCTTC. Amino acids: CSVGVAGAFNEQFF.